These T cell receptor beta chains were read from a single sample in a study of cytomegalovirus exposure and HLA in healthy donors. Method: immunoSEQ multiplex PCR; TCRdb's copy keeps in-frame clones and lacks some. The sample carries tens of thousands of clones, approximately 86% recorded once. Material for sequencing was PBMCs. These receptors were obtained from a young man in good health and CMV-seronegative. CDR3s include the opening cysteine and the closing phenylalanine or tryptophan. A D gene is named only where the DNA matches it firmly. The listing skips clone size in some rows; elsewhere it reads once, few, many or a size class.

CDR3: CASSPQTDTQYF; DNA: TGTGCCAGCAGCCCACAGACAGATACGCAGTATTTT; size: .; J: TRBJ2-3; D: .; V: TRBV7-2
CDR3: CASSISGYGYTF; DNA: TGTGCCAGTAGTATATCAGGTTATGGCTACACCTTC; size: .; J: TRBJ1-2; D: .; V: TRBV19
CDR3: CASSDSQGSDTQYF; DNA: TGTGCCAGCAGTGACTCCCAGGGGTCAGATACGCAGTATTTT; size: .; J: TRBJ2-3; D: .; V: TRBV6-4
CDR3: CASSFAGGGGRRYNEQFF; DNA: TGTGCCAGCAGCTTTGCAGGAGGTGGCGGGAGAAGATACAATGAGCAGTTCTTC; size: .; J: TRBJ2-1; D: .; V: TRBV12-1
CDR3: CASSSLSENEKLFF; DNA: TGTGCCAGCAGCTCCCTCTCCGAGAATGAAAAACTGTTTTTT; size: .; J: TRBJ1-4; D: .; V: TRBV9
CDR3: CASSPWTSGNEKLFF; DNA: TGTGCCAGCAGCCCCTGGACATCGGGTAATGAAAAACTGTTTTTT; size: once; J: TRBJ1-4; D: .; V: TRBV5-4
CDR3: CASSHSDRVYGYTF; DNA: TGCGCCAGCAGTCATTCTGACAGGGTCTATGGCTACACCTTC; size: .; J: TRBJ1-2; D: TRBD1; V: TRBV23-1
CDR3: CASSATGGTGELFF; DNA: TGCGCCAGCAGCGCGACAGGGGGGACCGGGGAGCTGTTTTTT; size: few; J: TRBJ2-2; D: TRBD1; V: TRBV4-3
CDR3: CSAPGDSEAFF; DNA: TGCAGTGCTCCAGGGGACAGTGAAGCTTTCTTT; size: .; J: TRBJ1-1; D: TRBD1; V: TRBV20-1
CDR3: CATSGGTRGGNEQFF; DNA: TGTGCCACCAGCGGGGGGACTAGAGGGGGAAATGAGCAGTTCTTC; size: once; J: TRBJ2-1; D: TRBD2; V: TRBV15
CDR3: CASSYHEQETQYF; DNA: TGTGCCAGCAGTTACCACGAGCAAGAGACCCAGTACTTC; size: .; J: TRBJ2-5; D: .; V: TRBV6-5
CDR3: CASSTQGGEDGELFF; DNA: TGTGCCAGCAGCACACAGGGAGGGGAGGACGGGGAGCTGTTTTTT; size: .; J: TRBJ2-2; D: .; V: TRBV21-1
CDR3: CAISESAGGGYTF; DNA: TGTGCCATCAGTGAGTCAGCAGGGGGGGGCTACACCTTC; size: .; J: TRBJ1-2; D: TRBD1; V: TRBV10-3
CDR3: CASSPHMIVMNTEAFF; DNA: TGTGCCAGCAGCCCTCATATGATAGTGATGAACACTGAAGCTTTCTTT; size: .; J: TRBJ1-1; D: .; V: TRBV7-2
CDR3: CASSLSGGEIWNEQFF; DNA: TGTGCCAGCAGCTTAAGTGGAGGGGAAATCTGGAATGAGCAGTTCTTC; size: once; J: TRBJ2-1; D: .; V: TRBV7-2
CDR3: CASSFPSGGATPQYF; DNA: TGTGCCAGCAGCTTTCCGAGCGGGGGTGCTACCCCGCAGTATTTT; size: .; J: TRBJ2-3; D: TRBD2; V: TRBV7-6
CDR3: CASTTGGAGGNTIYF; DNA: TGTGCCAGCACGACAGGTGGAGCGGGGGGAAACACCATATATTTT; size: .; J: TRBJ1-3; D: .; V: TRBV6-1
CDR3: CASIGGSNTEAFF; DNA: TGTGCCAGCATAGGAGGATCGAACACTGAAGCTTTCTTT; size: .; J: TRBJ1-1; D: .; V: TRBV6-6
CDR3: CASNPTALLYNSPLHF; DNA: TGTGCCAGTAACCCGACAGCGTTACTTTATAATTCACCCCTCCACTTT; size: once; J: TRBJ1-6; D: .; V: TRBV28
CDR3: CASSYEAAAYNEQFF; DNA: TGTGCCAGCAGTTACGAGGCTGCCGCCTACAATGAGCAGTTCTTC; size: .; J: TRBJ2-1; D: .; V: TRBV6-5
CDR3: CASGLGTAKNQPQHF; DNA: TGTGCTAGTGGTCTGGGGACAGCCAAGAATCAGCCCCAGCATTTT; size: .; J: TRBJ1-5; D: TRBD1; V: TRBV12-5
CDR3: CASSSGGGHGSSGNTIYF; DNA: TGTGCCAGCAGTTCGGGAGGAGGTCACGGCAGCTCTGGAAACACCATATATTTT; size: .; J: TRBJ1-3; D: .; V: TRBV28
CDR3: CASSFGLGGNIQYF; DNA: TGTGCCAGCAGCTTCGGACTAGGGGGGAACATTCAGTACTTC; size: .; J: TRBJ2-4; D: .; V: TRBV9
CDR3: CASSFTSGRALSYNEQFF; DNA: TGCGCCAGCAGCTTTACTAGCGGGAGGGCCTTGTCCTACAATGAGCAGTTCTTC; size: .; J: TRBJ2-1; D: TRBD2; V: TRBV5-1
CDR3: CASSLGTVRSGNTIYF; DNA: TGTGCCAGCAGCTTGGGGACTGTCCGCTCTGGAAACACCATATATTTT; size: .; J: TRBJ1-3; D: .; V: TRBV5-6